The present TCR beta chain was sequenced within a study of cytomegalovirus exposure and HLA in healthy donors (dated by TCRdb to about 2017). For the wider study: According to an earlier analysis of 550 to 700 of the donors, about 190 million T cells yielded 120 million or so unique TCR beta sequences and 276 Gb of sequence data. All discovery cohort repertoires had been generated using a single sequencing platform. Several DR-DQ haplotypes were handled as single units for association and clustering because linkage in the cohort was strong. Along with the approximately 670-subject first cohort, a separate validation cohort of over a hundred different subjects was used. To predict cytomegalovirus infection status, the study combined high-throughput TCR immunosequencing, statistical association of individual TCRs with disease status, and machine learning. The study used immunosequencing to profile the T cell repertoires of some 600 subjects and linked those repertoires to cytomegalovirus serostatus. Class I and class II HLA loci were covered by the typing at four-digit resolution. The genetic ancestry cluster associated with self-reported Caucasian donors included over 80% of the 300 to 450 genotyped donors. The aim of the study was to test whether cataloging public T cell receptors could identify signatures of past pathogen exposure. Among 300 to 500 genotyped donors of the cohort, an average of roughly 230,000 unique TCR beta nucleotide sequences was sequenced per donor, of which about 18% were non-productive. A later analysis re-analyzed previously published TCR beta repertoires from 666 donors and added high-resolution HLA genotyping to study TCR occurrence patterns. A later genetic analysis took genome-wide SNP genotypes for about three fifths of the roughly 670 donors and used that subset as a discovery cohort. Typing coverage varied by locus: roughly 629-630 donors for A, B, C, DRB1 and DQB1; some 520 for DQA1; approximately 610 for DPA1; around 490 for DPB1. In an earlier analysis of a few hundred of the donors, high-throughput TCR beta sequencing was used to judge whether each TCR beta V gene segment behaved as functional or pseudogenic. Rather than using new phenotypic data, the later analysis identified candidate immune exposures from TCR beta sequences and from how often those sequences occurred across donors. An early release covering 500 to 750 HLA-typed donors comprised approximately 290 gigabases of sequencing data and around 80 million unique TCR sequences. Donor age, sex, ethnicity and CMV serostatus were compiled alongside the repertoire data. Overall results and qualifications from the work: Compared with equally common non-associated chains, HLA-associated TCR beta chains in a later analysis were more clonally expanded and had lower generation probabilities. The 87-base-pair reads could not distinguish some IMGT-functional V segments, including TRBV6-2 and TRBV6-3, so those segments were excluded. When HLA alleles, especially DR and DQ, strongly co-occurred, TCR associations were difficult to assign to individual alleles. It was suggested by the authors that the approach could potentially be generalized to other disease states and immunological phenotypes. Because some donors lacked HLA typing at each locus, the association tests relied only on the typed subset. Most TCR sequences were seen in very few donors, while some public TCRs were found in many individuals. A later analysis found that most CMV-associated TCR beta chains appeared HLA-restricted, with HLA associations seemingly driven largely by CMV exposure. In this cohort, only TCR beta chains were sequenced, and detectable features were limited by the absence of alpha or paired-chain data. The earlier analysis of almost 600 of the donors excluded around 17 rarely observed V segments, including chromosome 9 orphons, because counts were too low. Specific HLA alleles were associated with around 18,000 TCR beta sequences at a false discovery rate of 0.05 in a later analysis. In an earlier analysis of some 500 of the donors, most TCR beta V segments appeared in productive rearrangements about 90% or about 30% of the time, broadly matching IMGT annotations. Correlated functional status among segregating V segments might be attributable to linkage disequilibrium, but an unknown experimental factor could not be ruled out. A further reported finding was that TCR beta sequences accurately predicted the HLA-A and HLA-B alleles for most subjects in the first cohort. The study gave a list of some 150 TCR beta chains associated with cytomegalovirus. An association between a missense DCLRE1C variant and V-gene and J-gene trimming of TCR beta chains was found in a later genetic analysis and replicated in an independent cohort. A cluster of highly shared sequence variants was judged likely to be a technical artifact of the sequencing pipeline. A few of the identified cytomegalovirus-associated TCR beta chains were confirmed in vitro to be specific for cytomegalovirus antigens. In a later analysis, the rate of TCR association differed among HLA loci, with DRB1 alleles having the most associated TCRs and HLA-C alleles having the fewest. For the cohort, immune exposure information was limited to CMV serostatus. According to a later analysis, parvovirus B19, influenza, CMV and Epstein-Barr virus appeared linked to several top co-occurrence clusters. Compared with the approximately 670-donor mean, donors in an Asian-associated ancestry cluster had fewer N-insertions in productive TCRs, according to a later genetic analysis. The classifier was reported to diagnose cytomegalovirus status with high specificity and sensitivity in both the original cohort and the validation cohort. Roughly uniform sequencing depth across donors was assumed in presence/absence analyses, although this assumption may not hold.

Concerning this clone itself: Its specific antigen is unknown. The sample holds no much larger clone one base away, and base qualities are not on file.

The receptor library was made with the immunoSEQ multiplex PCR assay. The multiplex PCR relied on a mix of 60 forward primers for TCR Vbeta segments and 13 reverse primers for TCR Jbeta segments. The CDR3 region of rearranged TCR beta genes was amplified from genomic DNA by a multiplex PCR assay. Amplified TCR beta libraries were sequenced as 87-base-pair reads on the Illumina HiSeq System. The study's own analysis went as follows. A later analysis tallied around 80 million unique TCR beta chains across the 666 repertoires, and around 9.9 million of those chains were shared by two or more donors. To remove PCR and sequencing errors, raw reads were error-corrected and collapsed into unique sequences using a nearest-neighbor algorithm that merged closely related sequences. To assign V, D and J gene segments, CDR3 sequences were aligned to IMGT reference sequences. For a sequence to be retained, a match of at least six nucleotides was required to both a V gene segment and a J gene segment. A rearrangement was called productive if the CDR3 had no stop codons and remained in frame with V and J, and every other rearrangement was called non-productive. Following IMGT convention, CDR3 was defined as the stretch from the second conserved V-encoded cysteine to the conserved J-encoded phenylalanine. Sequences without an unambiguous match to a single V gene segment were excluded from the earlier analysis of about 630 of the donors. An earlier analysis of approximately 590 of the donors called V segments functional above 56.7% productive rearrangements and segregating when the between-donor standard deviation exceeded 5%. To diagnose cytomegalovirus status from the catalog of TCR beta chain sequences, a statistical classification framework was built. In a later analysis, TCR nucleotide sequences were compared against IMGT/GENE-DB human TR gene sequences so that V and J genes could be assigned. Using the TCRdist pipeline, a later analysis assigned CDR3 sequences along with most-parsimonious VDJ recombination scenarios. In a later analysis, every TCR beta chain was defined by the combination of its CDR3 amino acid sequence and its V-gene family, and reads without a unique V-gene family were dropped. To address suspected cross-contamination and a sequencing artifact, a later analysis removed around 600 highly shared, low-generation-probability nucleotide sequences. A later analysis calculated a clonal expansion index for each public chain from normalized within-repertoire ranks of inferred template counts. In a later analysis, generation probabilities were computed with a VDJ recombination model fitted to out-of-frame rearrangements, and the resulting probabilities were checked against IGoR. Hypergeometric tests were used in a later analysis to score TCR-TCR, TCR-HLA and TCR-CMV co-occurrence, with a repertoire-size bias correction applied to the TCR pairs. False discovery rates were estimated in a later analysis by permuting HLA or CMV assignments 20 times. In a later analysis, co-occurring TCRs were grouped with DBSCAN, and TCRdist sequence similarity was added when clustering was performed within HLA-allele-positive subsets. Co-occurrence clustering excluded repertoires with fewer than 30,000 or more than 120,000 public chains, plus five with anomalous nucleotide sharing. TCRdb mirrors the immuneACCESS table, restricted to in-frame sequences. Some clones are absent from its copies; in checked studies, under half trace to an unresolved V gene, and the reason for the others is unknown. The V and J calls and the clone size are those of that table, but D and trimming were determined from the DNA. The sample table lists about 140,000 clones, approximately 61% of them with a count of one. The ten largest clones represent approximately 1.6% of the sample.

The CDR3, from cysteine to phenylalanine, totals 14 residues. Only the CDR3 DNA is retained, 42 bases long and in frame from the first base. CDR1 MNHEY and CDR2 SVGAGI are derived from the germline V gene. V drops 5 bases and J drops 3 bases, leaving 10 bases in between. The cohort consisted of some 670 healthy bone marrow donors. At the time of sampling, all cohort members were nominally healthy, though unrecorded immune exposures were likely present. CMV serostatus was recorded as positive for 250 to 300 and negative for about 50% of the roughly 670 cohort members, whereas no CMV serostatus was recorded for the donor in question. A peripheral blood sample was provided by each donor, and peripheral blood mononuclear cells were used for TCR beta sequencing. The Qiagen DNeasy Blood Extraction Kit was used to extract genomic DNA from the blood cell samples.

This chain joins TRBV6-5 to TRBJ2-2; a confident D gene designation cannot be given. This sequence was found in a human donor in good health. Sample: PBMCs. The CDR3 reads CASSPGFDTGELFF. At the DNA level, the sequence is TGTGCCAGCAGTCCGGGTTTTGACACCGGGGAGCTGTTTTTT.